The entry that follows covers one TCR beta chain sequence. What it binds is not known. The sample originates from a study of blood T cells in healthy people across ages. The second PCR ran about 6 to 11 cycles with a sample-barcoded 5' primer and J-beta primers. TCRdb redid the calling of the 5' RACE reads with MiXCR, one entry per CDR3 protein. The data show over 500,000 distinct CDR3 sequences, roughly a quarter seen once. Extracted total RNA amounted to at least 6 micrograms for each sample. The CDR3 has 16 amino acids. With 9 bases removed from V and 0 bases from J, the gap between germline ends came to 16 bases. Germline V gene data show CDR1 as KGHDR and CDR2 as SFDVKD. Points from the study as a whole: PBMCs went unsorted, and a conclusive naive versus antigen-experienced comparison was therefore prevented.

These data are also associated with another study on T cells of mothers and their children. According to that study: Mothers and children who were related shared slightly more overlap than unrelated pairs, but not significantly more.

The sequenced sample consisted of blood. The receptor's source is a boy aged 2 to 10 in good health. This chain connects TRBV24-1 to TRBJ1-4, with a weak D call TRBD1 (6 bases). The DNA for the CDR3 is TGTGCCACCCCTGGGGGGGACAATGCAACTAATGAAAAACTGTTTTTT. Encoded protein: CATPGGDNATNEKLFF.